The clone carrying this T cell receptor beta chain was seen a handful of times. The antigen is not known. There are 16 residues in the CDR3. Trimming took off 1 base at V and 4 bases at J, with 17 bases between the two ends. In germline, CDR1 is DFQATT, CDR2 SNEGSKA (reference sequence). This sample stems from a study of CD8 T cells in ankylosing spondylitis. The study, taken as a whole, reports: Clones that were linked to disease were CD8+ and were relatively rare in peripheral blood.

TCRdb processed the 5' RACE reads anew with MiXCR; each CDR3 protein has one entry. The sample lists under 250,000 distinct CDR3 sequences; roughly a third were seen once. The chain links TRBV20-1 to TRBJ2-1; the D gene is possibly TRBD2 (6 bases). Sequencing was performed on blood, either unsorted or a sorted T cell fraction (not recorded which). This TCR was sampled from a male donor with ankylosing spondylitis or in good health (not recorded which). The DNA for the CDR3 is TGCAGTGCTAGAGGGAGGAGGGCCTACTTTTACAATGAGCAGTTCTTC. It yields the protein CSARGRRAYFYNEQFF.